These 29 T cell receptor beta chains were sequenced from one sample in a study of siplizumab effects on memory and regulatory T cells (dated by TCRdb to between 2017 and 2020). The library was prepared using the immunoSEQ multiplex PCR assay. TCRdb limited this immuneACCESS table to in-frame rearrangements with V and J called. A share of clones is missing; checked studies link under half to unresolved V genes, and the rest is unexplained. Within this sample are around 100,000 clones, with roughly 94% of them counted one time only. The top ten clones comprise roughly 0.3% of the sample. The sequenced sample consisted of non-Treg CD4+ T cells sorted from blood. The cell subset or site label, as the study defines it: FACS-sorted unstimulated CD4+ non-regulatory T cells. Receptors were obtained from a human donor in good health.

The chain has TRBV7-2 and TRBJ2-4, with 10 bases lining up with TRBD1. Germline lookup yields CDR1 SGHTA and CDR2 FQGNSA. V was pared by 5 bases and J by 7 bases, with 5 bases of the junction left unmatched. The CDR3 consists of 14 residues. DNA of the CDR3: TGTGCCAGCAGCCCAGGACAGGGGGGGAACATTCAGTACTTC. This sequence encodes CASSPGQGGNIQYF.

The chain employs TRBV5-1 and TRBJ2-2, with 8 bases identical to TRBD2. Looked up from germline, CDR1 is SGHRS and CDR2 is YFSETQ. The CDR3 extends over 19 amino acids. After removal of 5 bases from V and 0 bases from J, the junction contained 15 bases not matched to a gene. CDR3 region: CASRARREDSIANTGELFF. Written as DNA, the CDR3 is TGCGCCAGCAGGGCTCGGCGGGAGGACTCTATTGCGAACACCGGGGAGCTGTTTTTT.

The CDR3 spells CASSLGPGPKAFF. The DNA for the CDR3 is TGTGCCAGCAGTTTAGGTCCGGGGCCAAAAGCTTTCTTT. The chain employs TRBV27 and TRBJ1-1, with D tentatively TRBD1 (5 bases). The V and J ends lost 2 bases and 9 bases respectively, with 13 bases between them. The CDR3 length is 13 residues. Germline values: CDR1 MNHEY, CDR2 SMNVEV (reference sequence).

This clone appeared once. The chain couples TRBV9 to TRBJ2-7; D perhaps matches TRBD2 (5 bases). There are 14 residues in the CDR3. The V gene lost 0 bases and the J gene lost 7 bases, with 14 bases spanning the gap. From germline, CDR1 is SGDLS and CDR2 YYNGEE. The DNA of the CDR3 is TGTGCCAGCAGCGTAGGGGGAGCGCCGGGGGAGCAGTACTTC. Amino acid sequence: CASSVGGAPGEQYF.

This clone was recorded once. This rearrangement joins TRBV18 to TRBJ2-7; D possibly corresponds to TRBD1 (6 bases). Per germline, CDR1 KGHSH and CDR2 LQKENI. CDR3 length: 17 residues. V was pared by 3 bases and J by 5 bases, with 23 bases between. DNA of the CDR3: TGTGCCAGCTCACCGTATTCTCGAGGGGACACCCAGGACGAGCAGTACTTC. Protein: CASSPYSRGDTQDEQYF.

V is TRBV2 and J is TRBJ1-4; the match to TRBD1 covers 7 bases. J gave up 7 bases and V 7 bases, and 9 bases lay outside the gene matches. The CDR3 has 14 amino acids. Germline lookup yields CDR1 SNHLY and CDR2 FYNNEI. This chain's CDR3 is CASTFQGDGEKLFF. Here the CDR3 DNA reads TGTGCCAGCACCTTTCAGGGGGATGGTGAAAAACTGTTTTTT. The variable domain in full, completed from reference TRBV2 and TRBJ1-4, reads EPEVTQTPSHQVTQMGQEVILRCVPISNHLYFYWYRQILGQKVEFLVSFYNNEISEKSEIFDDQFSVERPDGSNFTLKIRSTKLEDSAMYFCASTFQGDGEKLFFGSGTQLSVL.

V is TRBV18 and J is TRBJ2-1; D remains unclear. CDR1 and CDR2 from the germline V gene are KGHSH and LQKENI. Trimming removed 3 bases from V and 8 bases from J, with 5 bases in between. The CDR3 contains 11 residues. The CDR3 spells CASSPGHEQFF. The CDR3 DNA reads TGTGCCAGCTCACCGGGTCATGAGCAGTTCTTC.

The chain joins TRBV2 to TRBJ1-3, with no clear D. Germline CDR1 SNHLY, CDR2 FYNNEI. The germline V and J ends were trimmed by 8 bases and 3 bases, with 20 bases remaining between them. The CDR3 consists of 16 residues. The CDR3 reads CASRSPRVADGNTIYF. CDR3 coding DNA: TGTGCCAGCCGCTCCCCTAGGGTTGCTGATGGAAACACCATATATTTT.

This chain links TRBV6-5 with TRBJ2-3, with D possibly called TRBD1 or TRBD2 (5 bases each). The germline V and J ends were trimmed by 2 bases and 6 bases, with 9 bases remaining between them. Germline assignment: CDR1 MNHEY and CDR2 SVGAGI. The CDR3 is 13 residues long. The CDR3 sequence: CASSYRGGDTQYF. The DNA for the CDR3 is TGTGCCAGCAGTTACCGGGGCGGGGATACGCAGTATTTT.

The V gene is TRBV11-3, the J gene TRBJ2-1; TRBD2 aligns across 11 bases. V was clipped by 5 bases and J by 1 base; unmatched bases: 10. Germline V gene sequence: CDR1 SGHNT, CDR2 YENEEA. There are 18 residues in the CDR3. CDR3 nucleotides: TGTGCCAGCAGCCCCGGCTCCCTAGCGGGAGGATCCTACAATGAGCAGTTCTTC. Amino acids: CASSPGSLAGGSYNEQFF.

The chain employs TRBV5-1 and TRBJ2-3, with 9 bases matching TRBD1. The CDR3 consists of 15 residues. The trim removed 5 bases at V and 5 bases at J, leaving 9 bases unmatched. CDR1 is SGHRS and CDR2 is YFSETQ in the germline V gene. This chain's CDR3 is CASSKGTGRKDTQYF. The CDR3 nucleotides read TGCGCCAGCAGTAAAGGGACAGGGAGGAAAGATACGCAGTATTTT.

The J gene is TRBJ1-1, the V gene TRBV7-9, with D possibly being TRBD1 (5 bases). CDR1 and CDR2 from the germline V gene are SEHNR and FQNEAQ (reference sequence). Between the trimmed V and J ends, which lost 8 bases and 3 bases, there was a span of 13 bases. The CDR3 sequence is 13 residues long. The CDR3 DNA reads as TGTGCCAGCGGCCTCCGAGGGGACACTGAAGCTTTCTTT. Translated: CASGLRGDTEAFF.

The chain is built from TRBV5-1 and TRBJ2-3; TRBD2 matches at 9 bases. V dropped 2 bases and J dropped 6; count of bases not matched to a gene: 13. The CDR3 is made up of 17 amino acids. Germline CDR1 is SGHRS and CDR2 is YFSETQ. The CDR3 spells CASSFARISGGRDTQYF. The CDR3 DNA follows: TGCGCCAGCAGCTTCGCCAGGATTAGCGGGGGCCGGGATACGCAGTATTTT.

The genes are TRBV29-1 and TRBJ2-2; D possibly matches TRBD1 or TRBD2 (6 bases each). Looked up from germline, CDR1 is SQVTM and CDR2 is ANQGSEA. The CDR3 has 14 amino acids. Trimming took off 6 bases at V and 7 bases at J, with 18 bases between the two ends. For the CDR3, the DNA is TGCAGCGTCCAAAGAGGGGGGCGCTTCGGGGAGCTGTTTTTT. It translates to CSVQRGGRFGELFF.

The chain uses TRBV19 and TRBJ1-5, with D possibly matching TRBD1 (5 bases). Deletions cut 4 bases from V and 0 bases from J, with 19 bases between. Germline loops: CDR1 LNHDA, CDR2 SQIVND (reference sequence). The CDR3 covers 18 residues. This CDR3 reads CASSTLGLRGYSNQPQHF. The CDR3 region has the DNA TGTGCCAGTAGTACCCTAGGTTTGAGGGGTTATAGCAATCAGCCCCAGCATTTT.

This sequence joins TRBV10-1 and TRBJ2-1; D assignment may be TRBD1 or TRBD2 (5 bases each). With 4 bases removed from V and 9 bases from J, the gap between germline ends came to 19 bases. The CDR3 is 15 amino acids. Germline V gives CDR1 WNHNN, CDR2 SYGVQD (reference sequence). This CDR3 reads CASSVGTERSREQFF. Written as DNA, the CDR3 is TGCGCCAGCAGTGTTGGGACCGAAAGGTCGCGTGAGCAGTTCTTC.

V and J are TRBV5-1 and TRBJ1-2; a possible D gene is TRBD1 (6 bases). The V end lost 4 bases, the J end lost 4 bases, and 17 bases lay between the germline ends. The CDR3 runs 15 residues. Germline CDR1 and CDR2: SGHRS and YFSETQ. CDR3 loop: CASSLNRDTSYGYTF. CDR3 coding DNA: TGCGCCAGCAGCCTGAACAGGGACACATCCTATGGCTACACCTTC.

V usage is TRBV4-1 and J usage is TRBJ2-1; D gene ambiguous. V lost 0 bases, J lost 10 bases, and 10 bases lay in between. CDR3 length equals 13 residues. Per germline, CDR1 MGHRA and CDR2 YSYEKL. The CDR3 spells CASSQDPRNEQFF. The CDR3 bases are TGCGCCAGCAGCCAAGACCCCAGGAACGAGCAGTTCTTC.

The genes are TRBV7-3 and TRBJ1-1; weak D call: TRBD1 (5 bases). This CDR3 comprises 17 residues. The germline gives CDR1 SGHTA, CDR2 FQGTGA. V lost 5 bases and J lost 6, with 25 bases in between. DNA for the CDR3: TGTGCCAGCAGCCGCTTAGGGGTTGGGGTAGTTAAGGCTGAAGCTTTCTTT. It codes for CASSRLGVGVVKAEAFF.

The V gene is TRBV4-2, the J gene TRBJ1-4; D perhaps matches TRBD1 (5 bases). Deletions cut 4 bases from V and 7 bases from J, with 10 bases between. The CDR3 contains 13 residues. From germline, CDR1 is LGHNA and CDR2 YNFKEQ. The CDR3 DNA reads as TGTGCCAGCAGCCTAGCGAGGGGTGAAAAACTGTTTTTT. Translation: CASSLARGEKLFF.

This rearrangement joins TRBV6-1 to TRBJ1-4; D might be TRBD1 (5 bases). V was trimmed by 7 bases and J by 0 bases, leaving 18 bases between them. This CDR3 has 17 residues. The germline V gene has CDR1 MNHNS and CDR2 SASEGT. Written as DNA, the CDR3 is TGTGCCAGCATTGACAGCCTCAGGGCCCCAACTAATGAAAAACTGTTTTTT. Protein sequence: CASIDSLRAPTNEKLFF.

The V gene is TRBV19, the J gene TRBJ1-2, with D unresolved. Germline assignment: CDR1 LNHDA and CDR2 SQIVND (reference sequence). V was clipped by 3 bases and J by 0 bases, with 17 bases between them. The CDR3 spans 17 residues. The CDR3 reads CASSMRSSFQANYGYTF. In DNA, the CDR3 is TGTGCCAGTAGTATGAGGAGCAGTTTTCAAGCTAACTATGGCTACACCTTC.

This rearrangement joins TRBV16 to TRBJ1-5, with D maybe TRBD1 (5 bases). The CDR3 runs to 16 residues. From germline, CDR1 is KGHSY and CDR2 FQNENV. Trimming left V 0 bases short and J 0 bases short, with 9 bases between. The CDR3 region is CASSQSGADSNQPQHF. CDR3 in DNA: TGTGCCAGCAGCCAATCTGGGGCCGATAGCAATCAGCCCCAGCATTTT.

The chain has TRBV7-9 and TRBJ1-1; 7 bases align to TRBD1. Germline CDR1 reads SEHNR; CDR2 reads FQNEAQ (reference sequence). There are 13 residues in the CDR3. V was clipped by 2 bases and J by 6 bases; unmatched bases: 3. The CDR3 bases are TGTGCCAGCAGCTTAACTACAGGGGCTGAAGCTTTCTTT. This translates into CASSLTTGAEAFF.

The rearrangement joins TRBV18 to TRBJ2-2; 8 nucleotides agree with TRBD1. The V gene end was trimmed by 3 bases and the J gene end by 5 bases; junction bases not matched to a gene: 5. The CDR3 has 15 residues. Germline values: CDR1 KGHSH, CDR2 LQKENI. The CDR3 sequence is CASSPARQGTGELFF. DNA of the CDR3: TGTGCCAGCTCACCTGCCAGACAGGGGACCGGGGAGCTGTTTTTT.

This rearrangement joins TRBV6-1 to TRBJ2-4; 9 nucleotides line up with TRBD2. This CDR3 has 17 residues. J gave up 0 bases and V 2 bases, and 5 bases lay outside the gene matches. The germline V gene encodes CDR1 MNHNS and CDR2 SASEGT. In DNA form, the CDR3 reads TGTGCCAGCAGTGAAACGGCTAGCGGGATAGCCAAAAACATTCAGTACTTC. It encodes CASSETASGIAKNIQYF.

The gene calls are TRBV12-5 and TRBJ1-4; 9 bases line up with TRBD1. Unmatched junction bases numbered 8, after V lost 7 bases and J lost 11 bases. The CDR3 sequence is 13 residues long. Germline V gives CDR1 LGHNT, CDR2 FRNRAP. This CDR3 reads CASAQSDRGKLFF. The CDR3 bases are TGTGCTAGTGCCCAATCGGACAGGGGCAAACTGTTTTTT.

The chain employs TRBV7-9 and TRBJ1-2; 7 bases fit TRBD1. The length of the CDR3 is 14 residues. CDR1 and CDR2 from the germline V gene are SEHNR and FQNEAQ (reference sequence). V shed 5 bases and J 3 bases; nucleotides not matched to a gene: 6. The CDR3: CASSSPGQYYGYTF. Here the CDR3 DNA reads TGTGCCAGCAGCAGCCCGGGACAGTACTATGGCTACACCTTC.

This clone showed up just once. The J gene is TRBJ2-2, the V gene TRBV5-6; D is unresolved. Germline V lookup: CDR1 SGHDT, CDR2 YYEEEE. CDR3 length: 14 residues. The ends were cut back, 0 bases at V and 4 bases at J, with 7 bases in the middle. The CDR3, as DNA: TGTGCCAGCAGCTTGGCGGCTACCACCGGGGAGCTGTTTTTT. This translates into CASSLAATTGELFF.